The present entry profiles one T cell receptor beta chain with its context. This specimen belongs to a study of sequential checkpoint blockade in melanoma. About the study: Patients were randomized 1:1 to nivolumab-then-ipilimumab or ipilimumab-then-nivolumab first-line. After both sequences, patients received maintenance nivolumab.

The treatment denotes: randomized to nivolumab then ipilimumab (arm A) or the reverse (arm B). No patient had prior DNA-damaging chemotherapy. PBMC sorting kept live CD3+CD8+ cells without CD19 or CD56. Generated by immunoSEQ multiplex PCR, the TCRdb table keeps only in-frame clones and is missing some. Here the sample spans about 28,000 clones, approximately 75% being singletons. The receptor comes from a human donor with melanoma. This specimen was CD8+ T cells sorted from blood (inferred from file names), taken from a patient given nivolumab and ipilimumab in sequence.

The CDR3 DNA reads TGCGCCAGCCGAGCGGGGGCCGCCTACGAGCAGTACTTC. Its translation: CASRAGAAYEQYF. V usage is TRBV5-1 and J usage is TRBJ2-7, with TRBD2 matching 8 bases. CDR1 is SGHRS and CDR2 is YFSETQ in the germline V gene. V shed 7 bases, J shed 2 bases, and the junction held 5 bases outside the gene matches. The CDR3 is made up of 13 amino acids.